What follows describes a single T cell receptor beta chain. The data were obtained in a study of blood T cell repertoires in COVID-19. Overall study: From the United States, Italy and Spain came samples of acute and convalescent COVID-19.

The CDR3 loop spans 12 amino acids. Trimming removed 2 bases from V and 4 bases from J, with 5 bases in between. Per the germline V gene, CDR1 is MDHEN and CDR2 is SYDVKM. Using immunoSEQ multiplex PCR, the repertoire was profiled, and TCRdb retains in-frame clones only, with some absent. The sample has 70,000 to 90,000 clones; about 82% are singletons. This sequence joins TRBV28 and TRBJ1-1, with D unresolved. The sequencing input was peripheral blood. The TCR originated in a man in his forties or fifties with COVID-19, enrolled during active disease. CDR3 protein: CASSLQFTEAFF. CDR3 DNA sequence: TGTGCCAGCAGTTTACAGTTCACTGAAGCTTTCTTT.